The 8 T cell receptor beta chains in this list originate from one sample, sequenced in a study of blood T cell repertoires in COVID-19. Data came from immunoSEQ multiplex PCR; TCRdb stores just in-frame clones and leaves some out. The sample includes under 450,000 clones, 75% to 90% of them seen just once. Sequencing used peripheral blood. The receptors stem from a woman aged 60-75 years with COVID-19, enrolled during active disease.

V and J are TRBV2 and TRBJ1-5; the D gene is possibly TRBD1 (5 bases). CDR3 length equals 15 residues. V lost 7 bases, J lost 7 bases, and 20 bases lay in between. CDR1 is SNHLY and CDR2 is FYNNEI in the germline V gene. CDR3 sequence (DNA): TGTGCCAGCATGGGGCGGGTTTCGGCGGGACAGCCCCAGCATTTT. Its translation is CASMGRVSAGQPQHF.

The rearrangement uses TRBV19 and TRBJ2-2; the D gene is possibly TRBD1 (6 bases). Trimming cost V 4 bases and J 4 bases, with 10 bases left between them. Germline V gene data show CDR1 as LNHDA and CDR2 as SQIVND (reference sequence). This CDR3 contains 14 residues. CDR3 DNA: TGTGCCAGTAGTAATGAACAGGGCACCGGGGAGCTGTTTTTT. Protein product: CASSNEQGTGELFF.

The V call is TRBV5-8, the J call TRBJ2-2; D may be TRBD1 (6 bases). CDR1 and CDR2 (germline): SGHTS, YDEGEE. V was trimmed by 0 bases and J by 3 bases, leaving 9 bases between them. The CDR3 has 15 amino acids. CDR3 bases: TGTGCCAGCAGCTTGGGGGACACCCACACCGGGGAGCTGTTTTTT. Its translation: CASSLGDTHTGELFF.

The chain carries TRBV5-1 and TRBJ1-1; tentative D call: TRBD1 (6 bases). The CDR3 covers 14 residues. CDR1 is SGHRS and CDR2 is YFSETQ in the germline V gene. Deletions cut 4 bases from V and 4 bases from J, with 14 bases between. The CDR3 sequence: CASSGGEGVTEAFF. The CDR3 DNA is TGCGCCAGCAGCGGGGGTGAGGGGGTCACTGAAGCTTTCTTT.

In DNA form, the CDR3 reads TGTGCCACCAGCAGAGGAGGCCTGCCAGGGGAGCTGTTTTTT. Translating gives CATSRGGLPGELFF. This chain uses TRBV15 with TRBJ2-2; D remains unclear. The CDR3 consists of 14 residues. Per germline, CDR1 LNHNV and CDR2 YYDKDF (reference sequence). V was cut by 1 base and J by 8 bases, with 11 bases left in between.

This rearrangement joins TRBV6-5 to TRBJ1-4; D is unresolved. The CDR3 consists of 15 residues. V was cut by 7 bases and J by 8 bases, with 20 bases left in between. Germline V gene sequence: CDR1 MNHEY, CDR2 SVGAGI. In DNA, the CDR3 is TGTGCCAGCACCTCAACGGGGAGGGCTCGGGAAAAACTGTTTTTT. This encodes CASTSTGRAREKLFF.

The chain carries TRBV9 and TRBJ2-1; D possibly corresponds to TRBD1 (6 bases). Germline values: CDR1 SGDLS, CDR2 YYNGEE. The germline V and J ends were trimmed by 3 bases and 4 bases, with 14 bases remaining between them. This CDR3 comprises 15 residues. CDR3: CASSGLRGYYNEQFF. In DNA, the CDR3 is TGTGCCAGCAGCGGCCTTAGGGGGTATTACAATGAGCAGTTCTTC.

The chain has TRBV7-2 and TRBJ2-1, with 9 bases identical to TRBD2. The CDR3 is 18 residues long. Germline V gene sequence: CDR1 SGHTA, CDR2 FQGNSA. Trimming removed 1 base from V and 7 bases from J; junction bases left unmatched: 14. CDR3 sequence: CASSLDPLPLAGLNEQFF. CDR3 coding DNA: TGTGCCAGCAGCTTAGACCCACTCCCGCTAGCGGGGCTTAATGAGCAGTTCTTC.